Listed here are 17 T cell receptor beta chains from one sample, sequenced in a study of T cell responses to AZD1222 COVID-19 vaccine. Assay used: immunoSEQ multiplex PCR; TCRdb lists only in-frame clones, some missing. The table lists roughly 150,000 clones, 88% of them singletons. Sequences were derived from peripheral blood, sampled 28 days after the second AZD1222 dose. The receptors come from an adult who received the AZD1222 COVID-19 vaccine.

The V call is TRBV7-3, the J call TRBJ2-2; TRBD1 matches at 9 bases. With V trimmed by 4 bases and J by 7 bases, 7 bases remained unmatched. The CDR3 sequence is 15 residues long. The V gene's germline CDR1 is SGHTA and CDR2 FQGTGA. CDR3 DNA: TGTGCCAGCAGCTCCACAGGGGGCATTGGCGGGGAGCTGTTTTTT. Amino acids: CASSSTGGIGGELFF.

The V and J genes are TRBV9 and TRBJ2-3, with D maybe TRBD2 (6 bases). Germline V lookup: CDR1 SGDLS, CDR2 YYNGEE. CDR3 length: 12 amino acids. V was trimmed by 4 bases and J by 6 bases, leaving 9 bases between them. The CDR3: CASSRGVDTQYF. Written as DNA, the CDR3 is TGTGCCAGCAGCCGCGGGGTCGATACGCAGTATTTT.

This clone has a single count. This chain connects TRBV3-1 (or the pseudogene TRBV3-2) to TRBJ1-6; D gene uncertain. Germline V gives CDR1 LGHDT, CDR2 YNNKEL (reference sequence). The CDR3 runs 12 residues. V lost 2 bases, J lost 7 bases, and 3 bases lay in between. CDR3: CASSQLNSPLHF. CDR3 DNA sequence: TGTGCCAGCAGCCAACTAAATTCACCCCTCCACTTT.

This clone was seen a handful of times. The CDR3 protein is CSVRGTVNSPLHF. The CDR3 region has the DNA TGCAGCGTTCGCGGGACAGTTAATTCACCCCTCCACTTT. The chain recombines TRBV29-1 with TRBJ1-6, with 7 bases fitting TRBD1. CDR1 is SQVTM, CDR2 ANQGSEA, per germline. V lost 5 bases and J lost 6; bases outside the gene matches: 4. The CDR3 is made up of 13 amino acids.

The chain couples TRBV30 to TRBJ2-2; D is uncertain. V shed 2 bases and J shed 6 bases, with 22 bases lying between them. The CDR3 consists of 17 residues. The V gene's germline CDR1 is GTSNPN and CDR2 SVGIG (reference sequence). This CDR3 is CAWSFGLPGEIPGELFF. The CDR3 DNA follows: TGTGCCTGGAGTTTTGGCCTTCCCGGCGAAATTCCCGGGGAGCTGTTTTTT.

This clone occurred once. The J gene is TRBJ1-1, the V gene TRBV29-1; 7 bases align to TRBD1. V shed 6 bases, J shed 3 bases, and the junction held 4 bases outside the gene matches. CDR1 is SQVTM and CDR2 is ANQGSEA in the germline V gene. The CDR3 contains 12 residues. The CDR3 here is CSVTGIYTEAFF. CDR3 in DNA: TGCAGCGTGACAGGGATTTACACTGAAGCTTTCTTT. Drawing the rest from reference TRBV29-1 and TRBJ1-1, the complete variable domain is SAVISQKPSRDICQRGTSLTIQCQVDSQVTMMFWYRQQPGQSLTLIATANQGSEATYESGFVIDKFPISRPNLTFSTLTVSNMSPEDSSIYLCSVTGIYTEAFFGQGTRLTVV.

CDR3: CASSFLNSGNTIYF. The CDR3 DNA follows: TGTGCCAGCAGCTTTCTTAACTCTGGAAACACCATATATTTT. The chain uses TRBV5-8 and TRBJ1-3; D remains ambiguous. The CDR3 contains 14 residues. Trimming removed 2 bases at V and 0 bases at J, with 6 bases between. From germline, CDR1 is SGHTS and CDR2 YDEGEE.

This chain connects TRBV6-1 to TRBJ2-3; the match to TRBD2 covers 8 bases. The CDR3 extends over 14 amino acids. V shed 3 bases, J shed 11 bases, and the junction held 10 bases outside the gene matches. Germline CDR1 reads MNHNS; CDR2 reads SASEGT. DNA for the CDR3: TGTGCCAGCAGTGATTGGACTAGCCCCCCCAGGCAGTATTTT. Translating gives CASSDWTSPPRQYF.

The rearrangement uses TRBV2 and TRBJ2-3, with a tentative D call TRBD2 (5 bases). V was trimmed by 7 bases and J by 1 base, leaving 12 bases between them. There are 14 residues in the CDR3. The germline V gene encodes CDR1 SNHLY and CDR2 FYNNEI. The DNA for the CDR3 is TGTGCCAGCAAAACGGGAATTGGCACAGATACGCAGTATTTT. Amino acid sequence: CASKTGIGTDTQYF.

The DNA for the CDR3 is TGCGCCAGCAGTGAGCTTTCTACAACGGGTGAGCAGTTCTTC. The encoded protein is CASSELSTTGEQFF. V and J are TRBV10-2 and TRBJ2-1; D gene uncertain. This CDR3 spans 14 amino acids. Germline V gene sequence: CDR1 WSHSY, CDR2 SAAADI. The V end lost 2 bases, the J end lost 9 bases, and 14 bases lay between the germline ends.

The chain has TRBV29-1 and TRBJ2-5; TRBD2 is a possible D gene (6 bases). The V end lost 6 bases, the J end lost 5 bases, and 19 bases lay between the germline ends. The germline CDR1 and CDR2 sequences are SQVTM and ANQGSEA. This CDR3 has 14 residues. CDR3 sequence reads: CSVAGGGSGETQYF. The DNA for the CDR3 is TGCAGCGTCGCTGGTGGGGGGTCAGGGGAGACCCAGTACTTC.

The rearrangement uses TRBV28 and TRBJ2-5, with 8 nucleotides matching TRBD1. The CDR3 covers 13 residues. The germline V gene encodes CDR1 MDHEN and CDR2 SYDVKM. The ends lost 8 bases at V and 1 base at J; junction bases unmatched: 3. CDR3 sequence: CASYTGGQETQYF. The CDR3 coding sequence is TGTGCCAGCTACACAGGGGGCCAAGAGACCCAGTACTTC. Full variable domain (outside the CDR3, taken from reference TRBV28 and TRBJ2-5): DVKVTQSSRYLVKRTGEKVFLECVQDMDHENMFWYRQDPGLGLRLIYFSYDVKMKEKGDIPEGYSVSREKKERFSLILESASTNQTSMYLCASYTGGQETQYFGPGTRLLVL.

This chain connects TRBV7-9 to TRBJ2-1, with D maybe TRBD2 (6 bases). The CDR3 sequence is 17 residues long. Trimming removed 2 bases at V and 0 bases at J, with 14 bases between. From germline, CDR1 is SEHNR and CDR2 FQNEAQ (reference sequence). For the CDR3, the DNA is TGTGCCAGCAGCTTAAGTCTGGAGGGACGCTCCTACAATGAGCAGTTCTTC. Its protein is CASSLSLEGRSYNEQFF. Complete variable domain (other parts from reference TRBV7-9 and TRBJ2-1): DTGVSQNPRHKITKRGQNVTFRCDPISEHNRLYWYRQTLGQGPEFLTYFQNEAQLEKSRLLSDRFSAERPKGSFSTLEIQRTEQGDSAMYLCASSLSLEGRSYNEQFFGPGTRLTVL.

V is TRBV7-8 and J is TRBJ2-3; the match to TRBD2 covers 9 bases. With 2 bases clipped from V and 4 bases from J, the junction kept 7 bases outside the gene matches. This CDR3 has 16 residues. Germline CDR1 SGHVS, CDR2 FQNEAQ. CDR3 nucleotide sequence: TGTGCCAGCAGCTTACGGCGCGGGGGGGCTGCAGATACGCAGTATTTT. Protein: CASSLRRGGAADTQYF.

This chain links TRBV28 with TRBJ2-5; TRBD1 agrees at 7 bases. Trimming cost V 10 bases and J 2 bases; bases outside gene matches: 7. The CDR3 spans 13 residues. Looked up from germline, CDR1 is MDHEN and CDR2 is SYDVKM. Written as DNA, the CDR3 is TGTGCCATTAGGAGGACAGGTCAAGAGACCCAGTACTTC. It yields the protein CAIRRTGQETQYF.

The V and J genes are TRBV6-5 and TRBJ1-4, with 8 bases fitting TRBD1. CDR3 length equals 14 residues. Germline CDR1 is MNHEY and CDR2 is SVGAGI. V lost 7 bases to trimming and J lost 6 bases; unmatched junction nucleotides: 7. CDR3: CASMPGTGHEKLFF. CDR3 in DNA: TGTGCCAGCATGCCAGGGACAGGACATGAAAAACTGTTTTTT.

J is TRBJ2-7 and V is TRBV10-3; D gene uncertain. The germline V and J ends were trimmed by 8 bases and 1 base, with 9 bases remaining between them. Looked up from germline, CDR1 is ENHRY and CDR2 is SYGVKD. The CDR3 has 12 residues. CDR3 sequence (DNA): TGTGCCATCTCTCCGTTTTCCTACGAGCAGTACTTC. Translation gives CAISPFSYEQYF.